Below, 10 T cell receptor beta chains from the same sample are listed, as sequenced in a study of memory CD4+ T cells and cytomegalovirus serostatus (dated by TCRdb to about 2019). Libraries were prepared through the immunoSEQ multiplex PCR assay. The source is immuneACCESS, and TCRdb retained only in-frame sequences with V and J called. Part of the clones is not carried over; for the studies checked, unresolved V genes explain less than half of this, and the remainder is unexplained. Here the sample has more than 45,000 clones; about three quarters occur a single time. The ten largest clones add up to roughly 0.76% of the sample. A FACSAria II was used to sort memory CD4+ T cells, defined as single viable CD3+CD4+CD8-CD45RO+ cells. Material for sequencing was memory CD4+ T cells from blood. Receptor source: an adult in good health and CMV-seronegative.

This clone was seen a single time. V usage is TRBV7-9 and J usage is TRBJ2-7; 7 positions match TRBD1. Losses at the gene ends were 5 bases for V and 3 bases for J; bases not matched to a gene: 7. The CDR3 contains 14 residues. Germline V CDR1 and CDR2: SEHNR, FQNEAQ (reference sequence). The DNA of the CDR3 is TGTGCCAGCAGCCCAGAGGGGGCTCGCTACGAGCAGTACTTC. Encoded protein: CASSPEGARYEQYF.

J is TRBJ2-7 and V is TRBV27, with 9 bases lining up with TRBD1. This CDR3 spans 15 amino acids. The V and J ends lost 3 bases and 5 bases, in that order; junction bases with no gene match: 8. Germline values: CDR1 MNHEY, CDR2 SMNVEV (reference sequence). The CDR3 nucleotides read TGTGCCAGCAGTTTGGGGGGGACAGGGATCGACGAGCAGTACTTC. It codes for CASSLGGTGIDEQYF.

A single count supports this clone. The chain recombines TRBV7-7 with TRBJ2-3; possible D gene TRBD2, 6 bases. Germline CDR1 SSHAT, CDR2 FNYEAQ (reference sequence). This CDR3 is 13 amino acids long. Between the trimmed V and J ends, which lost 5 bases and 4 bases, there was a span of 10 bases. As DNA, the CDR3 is TGTGCCAGCAGCGCGGACTATGCAGATACGCAGTATTTT. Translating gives CASSADYADTQYF.

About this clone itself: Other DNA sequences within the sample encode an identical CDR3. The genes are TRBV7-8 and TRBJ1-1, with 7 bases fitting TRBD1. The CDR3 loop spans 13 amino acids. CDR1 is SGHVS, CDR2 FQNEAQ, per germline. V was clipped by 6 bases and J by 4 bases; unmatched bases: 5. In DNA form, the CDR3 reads TGTGCCAGCAGACCCACAGGGGTCACTGAAGCTTTCTTT. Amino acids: CASRPTGVTEAFF.

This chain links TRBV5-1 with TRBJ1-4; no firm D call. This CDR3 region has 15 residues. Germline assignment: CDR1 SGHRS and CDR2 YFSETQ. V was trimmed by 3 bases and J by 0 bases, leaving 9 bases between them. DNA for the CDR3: TGCGCCAGCAGCTCAGTGGGGACAACTAATGAAAAACTGTTTTTT. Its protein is CASSSVGTTNEKLFF.

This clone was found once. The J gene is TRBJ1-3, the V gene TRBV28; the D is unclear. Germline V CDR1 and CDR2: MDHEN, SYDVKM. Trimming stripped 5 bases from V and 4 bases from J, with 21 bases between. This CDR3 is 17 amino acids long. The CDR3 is CASSPRSTTPGGNTIYF. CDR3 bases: TGTGCCAGCAGTCCCCGGTCCACAACCCCGGGGGGAAACACCATATATTTT.

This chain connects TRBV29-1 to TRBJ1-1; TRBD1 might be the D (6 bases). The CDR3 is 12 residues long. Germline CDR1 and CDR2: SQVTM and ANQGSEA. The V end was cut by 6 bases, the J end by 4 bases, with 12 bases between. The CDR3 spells CSVAAGVTEAFF. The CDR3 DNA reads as TGCAGCGTCGCCGCAGGGGTCACTGAAGCTTTCTTT.

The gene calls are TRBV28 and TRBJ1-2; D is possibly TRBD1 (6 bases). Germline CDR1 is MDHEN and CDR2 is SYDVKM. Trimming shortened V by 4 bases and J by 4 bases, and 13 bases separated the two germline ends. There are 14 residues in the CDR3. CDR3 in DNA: TGTGCCAGCAGTTATCCTACAGGGACCTATGGCTACACCTTC. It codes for CASSYPTGTYGYTF.

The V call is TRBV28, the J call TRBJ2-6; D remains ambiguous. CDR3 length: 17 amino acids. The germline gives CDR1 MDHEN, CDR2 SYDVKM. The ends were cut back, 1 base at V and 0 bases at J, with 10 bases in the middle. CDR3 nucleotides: TGTGCCAGCAGTTTATCGGGTCCCTCCTCTGGGGCCAACGTCCTGACTTTC. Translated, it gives CASSLSGPSSGANVLTF. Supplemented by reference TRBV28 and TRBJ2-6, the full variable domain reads DVKVTQSSRYLVKRTGEKVFLECVQDMDHENMFWYRQDPGLGLRLIYFSYDVKMKEKGDIPEGYSVSREKKERFSLILESASTNQTSMYLCASSLSGPSSGANVLTFGAGSRLTVL.

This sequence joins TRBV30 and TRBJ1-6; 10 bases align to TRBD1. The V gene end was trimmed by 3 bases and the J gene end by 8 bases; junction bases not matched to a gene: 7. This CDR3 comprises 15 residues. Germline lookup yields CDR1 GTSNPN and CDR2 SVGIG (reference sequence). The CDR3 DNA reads TGTGCCTGGAGGAGAACCGGGACAGGGGATTCACCCCTCCACTTT. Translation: CAWRRTGTGDSPLHF.